This paragraph reports one T cell receptor beta chain. Its antigen is not known. The data derive from a study of identical twins. Study-wide findings and caveats: Fewer insertions were carried by abundant cord blood beta clonotypes, but none was seen in memory repertoires. Out-of-frame alpha sequences shared between twins exhibited an excess of low generation probability. Invariant populations such as MAIT and iNKT cells could partly muddle zero-insertion analyses.

cDNA carried unique molecular identifiers, and a universal primer site was added by template switching. TCRdb re-analysed the 5' RACE reads in MiXCR, keeping a single row per CDR3 protein. The table records about 530,000 distinct CDR3 sequences, approximately 20% of them present only once. This CDR3 spans 15 amino acids. V lost 4 bases to trimming and J lost 5 bases; unmatched junction nucleotides: 6. Germline V gene lookup returns CDR1 SGHRS and CDR2 YFSETQ. The sample was also linked to a second study, of yellow fever vaccine responses in identical twins.

Input material: CD4+ T cells sorted from blood. This clonotype originated in a woman aged 18-29 years in good health. The genes are TRBV5-1 and TRBJ2-1; 10 bases are shared with TRBD2. The CDR3 coding sequence is TGCGCCAGCAGCCCCGGGACTAGCGTAAACAATGAGCAGTTCTTC. Its translation is CASSPGTSVNNEQFF.